What follows describes a single TCR beta chain. The antigen is not known. The repertoire was sequenced with immunoSEQ multiplex PCR; TCRdb's copy has only in-frame clones and lacks some. Of some 140,000 clones listed, 88% are singletons. This CDR3 is built from 14 residues. CDR1 LNHDA and CDR2 SQIVND come from the germline V gene (reference sequence). V was trimmed by 1 base and J by 7 bases, leaving 14 bases between them. This entry comes from a study of T cell responses to AZD1222 COVID-19 vaccine. Study outcomes and limitations: A mostly white British donor set with more females was recruited, and clonal diversity was possibly underestimated. Among spike-specific TCRs, nearly half reportedly target unmutated variant regions.

The origin of this receptor is an adult in good health. The sample in question was peripheral blood, obtained on day 0 of AZD1222 vaccination. The V gene is TRBV19, the J gene TRBJ2-7, with a possible D match to TRBD2 (5 bases). Here the CDR3 reads CASSIGGPSGEQYF. The CDR3 DNA is TGTGCCAGTAGTATAGGAGGGCCCTCCGGGGAGCAGTACTTC. The whole variable domain, filled in from reference TRBV19 and TRBJ2-7, reads DGGITQSPKYLFRKEGQNVTLSCEQNLNHDAMYWYRQDPGQGLRLIYYSQIVNDFQKGDIAEGYSVSREKKESFPLTVTSAQKNPTAFYLCASSIGGPSGEQYFGPGTRLTVT.